This T cell receptor beta chain was obtained from a study of blood T cell repertoires in COVID-19. On the study more broadly: Samples of COVID-19 (acute and convalescent) were obtained from the United States, Italy and Spain. T cells, B-cell-depleted T cells, or PBMCs supplied cDNA or gDNA.

TCRdb keeps only in-frame clones here, not all; method: immunoSEQ multiplex PCR. The sample holds approximately 300,000 clones; roughly nine tenths are singletons and the top ten take approximately 18%. This clone was seen only a few times. V lost 7 bases to trimming and J lost 5 bases, with 17 bases between them. The CDR3 consists of 14 residues. Germline V gene sequence: CDR1 LNHDA, CDR2 SQIVND (reference sequence). All enrollees were roughly 18 to 89 years old and from 25 or so US areas. The TCR originated in a woman aged 25 to 39 who had recovered from COVID-19. Input material: PBMCs or T cells enriched from blood (not recorded which). The gene calls are TRBV19 and TRBJ1-1; possibly TRBD1 for D (5 bases). CDR3 DNA sequence: TGTGCCAGTACCGCAGAAGCCGGGGGAACTGAAGCTTTCTTT. This codes for CASTAEAGGTEAFF.